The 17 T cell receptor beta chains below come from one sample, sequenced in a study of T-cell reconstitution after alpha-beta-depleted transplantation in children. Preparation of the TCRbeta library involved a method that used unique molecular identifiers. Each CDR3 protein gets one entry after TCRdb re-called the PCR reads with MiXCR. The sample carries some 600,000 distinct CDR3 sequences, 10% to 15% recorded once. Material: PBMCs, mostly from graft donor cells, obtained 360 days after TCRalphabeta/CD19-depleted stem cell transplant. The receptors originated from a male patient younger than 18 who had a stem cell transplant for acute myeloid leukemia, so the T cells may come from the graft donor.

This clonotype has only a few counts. The DNA for the CDR3 is TGCAGCACCAGGGTTTACACCGGGGAGCTGTTTTTT. Its protein product is CSTRVYTGELFF. V gene TRBV29-1 combines with J gene TRBJ2-2, with D possibly being TRBD1 (5 bases). CDR1 and CDR2 (germline): SQVTM, ANQGSEA. This CDR3 has 12 residues. V was cut by 8 bases and J by 3 bases, with 10 bases left in between.

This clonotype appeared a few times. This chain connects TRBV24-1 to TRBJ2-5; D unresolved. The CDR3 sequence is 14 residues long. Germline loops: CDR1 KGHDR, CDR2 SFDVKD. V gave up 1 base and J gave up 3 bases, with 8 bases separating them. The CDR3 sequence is CATSDFSGKETQYF. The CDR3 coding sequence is TGTGCCACCAGTGATTTTTCAGGAAAAGAGACCCAGTACTTC.

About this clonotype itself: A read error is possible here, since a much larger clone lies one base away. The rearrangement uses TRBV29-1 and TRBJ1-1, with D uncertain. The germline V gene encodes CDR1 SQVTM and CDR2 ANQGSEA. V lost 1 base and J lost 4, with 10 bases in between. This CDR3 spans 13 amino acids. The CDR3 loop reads CSVEGVLGTEAFF. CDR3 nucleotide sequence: TGCAGCGTTGAAGGGGTGTTGGGCACTGAAGCTTTCTTT.

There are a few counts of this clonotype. The CDR3 nucleotides are TGTGCCAGCAGTTCCCAGCGAAGGGGCCTCTACGAGCAGTACTTC. Translated, it gives CASSSQRRGLYEQYF. The rearrangement joins TRBV28 to TRBJ2-7, with D possibly matching TRBD1 (5 bases). The CDR3 contains 15 residues. V was pared by 4 bases and J by 3 bases, with 16 bases between. Germline CDR1 and CDR2: MDHEN and SYDVKM.

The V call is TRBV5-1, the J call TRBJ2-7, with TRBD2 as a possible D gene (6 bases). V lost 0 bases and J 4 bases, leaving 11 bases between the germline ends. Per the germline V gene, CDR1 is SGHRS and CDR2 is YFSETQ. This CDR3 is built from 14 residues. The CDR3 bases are TGCGCCAGCAGCTTGGGCGGGAACATGTACGAGCAGTACTTC. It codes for CASSLGGNMYEQYF.

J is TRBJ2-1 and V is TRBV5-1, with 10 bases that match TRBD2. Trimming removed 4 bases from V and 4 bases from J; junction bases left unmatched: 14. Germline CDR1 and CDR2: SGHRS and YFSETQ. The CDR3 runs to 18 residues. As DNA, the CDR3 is TGCGCCAGCAGCCCCGAGGGGCTAGCGGGAGTAAGGTACAATGAGCAGTTCTTC. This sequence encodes CASSPEGLAGVRYNEQFF.

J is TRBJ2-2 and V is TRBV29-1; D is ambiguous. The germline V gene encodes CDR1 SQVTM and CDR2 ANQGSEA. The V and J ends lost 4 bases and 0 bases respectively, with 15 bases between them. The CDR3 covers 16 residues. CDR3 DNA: TGCAGCGTTGTGTATCGACACCCCTCGAACACCGGGGAGCTGTTTTTT. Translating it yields CSVVYRHPSNTGELFF.

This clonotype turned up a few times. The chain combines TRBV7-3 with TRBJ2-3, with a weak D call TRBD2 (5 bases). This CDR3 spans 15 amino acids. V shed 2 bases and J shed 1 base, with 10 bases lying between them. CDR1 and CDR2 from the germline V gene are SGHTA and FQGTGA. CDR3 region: CASSLHGMGTDTQYF. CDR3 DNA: TGTGCCAGCAGCTTACACGGGATGGGCACAGATACGCAGTATTTT.

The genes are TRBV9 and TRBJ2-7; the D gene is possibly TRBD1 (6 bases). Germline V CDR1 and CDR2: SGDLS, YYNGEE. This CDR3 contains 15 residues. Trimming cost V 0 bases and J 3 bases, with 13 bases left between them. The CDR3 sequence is CASSVGGATGYEQYF. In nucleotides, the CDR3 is TGTGCCAGCAGCGTAGGTGGGGCGACAGGCTACGAGCAGTACTTC.

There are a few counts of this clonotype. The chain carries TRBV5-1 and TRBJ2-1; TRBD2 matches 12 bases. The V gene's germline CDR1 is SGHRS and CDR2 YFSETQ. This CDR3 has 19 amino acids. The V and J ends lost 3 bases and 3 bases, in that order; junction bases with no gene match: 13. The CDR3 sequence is CASSWDATRLAGVYNEQFF. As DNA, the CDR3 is TGCGCCAGCAGCTGGGATGCAACAAGACTAGCGGGAGTCTACAATGAGCAGTTCTTC.

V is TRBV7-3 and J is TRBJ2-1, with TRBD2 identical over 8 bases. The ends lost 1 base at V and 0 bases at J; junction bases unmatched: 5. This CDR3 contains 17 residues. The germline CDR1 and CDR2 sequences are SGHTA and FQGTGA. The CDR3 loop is CASSLMGTSGSYNEQFF. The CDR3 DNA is TGTGCCAGCAGCTTAATGGGCACTAGCGGCTCCTACAATGAGCAGTTCTTC.

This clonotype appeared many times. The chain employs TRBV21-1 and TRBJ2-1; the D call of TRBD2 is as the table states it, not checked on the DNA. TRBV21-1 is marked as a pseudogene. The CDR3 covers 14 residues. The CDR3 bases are TGTGCCAGCAGCCCCAGGAGGGTCTACAATGAGCAGTTCTTC. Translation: CASSPRRVYNEQFF.

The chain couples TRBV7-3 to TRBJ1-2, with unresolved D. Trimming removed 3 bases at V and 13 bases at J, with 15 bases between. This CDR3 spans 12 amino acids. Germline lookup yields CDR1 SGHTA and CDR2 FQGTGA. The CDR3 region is CASSLERGYVTF. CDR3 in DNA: TGTGCCAGCAGCTTGGAACGGGGATATGTCACCTTC. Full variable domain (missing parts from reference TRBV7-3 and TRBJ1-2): GAGVSQTPSNKVTEKGKYVELRCDPISGHTALYWYRQSLGQGPEFLIYFQGTGAADDSGLPNDRFFAVRPEGSVSTLKIQRTERGDSAVYLCASSLERGYVTFGSGTRLTVV.

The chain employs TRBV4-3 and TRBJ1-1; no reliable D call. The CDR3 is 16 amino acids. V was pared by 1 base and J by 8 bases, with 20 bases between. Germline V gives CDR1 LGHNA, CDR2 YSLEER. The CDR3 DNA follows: TGCGCCAGCAGCCAAGTAGGGCAGCCTTCGACCCACGAAGCTTTCTTT. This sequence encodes CASSQVGQPSTHEAFF.

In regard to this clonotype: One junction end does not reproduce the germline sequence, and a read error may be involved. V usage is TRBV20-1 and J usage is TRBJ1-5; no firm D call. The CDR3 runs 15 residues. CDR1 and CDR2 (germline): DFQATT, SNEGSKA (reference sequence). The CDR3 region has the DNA TGCAGTGCTAGAGATCTCGGCAGTAGCAATCAGACCCAGCATTTT. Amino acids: CSARDLGSSNQTQHF.

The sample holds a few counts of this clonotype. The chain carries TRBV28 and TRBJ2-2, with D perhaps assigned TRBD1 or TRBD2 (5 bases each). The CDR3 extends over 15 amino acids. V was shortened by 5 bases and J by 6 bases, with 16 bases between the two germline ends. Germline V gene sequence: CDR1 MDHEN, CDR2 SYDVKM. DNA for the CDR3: TGTGCCAGCAGTGGGACGGGGCCTCCAGCCGGGGAGCTGTTTTTT. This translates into CASSGTGPPAGELFF. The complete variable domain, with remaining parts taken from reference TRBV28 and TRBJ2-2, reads DVKVTQSSRYLVKRTGEKVFLECVQDMDHENMFWYRQDPGLGLRLIYFSYDVKMKEKGDIPEGYSVSREKKERFSLILESASTNQTSMYLCASSGTGPPAGELFFGEGSRLTVL.

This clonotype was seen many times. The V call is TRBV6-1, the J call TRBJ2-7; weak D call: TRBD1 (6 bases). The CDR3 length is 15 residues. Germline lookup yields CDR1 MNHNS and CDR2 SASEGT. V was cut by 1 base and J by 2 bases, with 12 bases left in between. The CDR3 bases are TGTGCCAGCAGTGAAGGATTTGGGGACACCTACGAGCAGTACTTC. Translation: CASSEGFGDTYEQYF.